The present T cell receptor (beta chain) was sequenced within a study of identical twins. TCRdb recomputed calls from the 5' RACE reads with MiXCR, one row per CDR3 protein. The sample yields fewer than 500,000 distinct CDR3 sequences, 20% to 25% seen once. V lost 0 bases and J 4 bases, leaving 19 bases between the germline ends. This CDR3 spans 18 amino acids. From germline, CDR1 is SGHRS and CDR2 YFSETQ. The sample holds a few counts of this clonotype. The same data also went into a second study, on T cells expressing NK-cell markers. As reported in that work: Underlying the TCR beta repertoires were sorted CD3+CD56+NKG2C+, CD3+CD56+NKG2C- and CD3+CD56-NKG2C+ T cells. Sequenced donors, eight in total, included seven who were HCMV-seropositive and one who was seronegative.

The sequence was obtained from a woman aged 18 to 35 in good health. The sample consisted of CD4+ T cells sorted from blood. The chain combines TRBV5-1 with TRBJ2-2; TRBD2 is a possible D gene (5 bases). The CDR3 sequence: CASSLEGLALTSTGELFF. DNA of the CDR3: TGCGCCAGCAGCTTGGAAGGGCTAGCCCTTACTTCCACCGGGGAGCTGTTTTTT.